This T cell receptor beta chain came from a study of cytomegalovirus exposure and HLA in healthy donors. The table came from immunoSEQ multiplex PCR; TCRdb's copy has only in-frame clones and leaves some out. The sample comprises 130,000 or so clones, 89% of which are singletons, and around 3.4% rests with the top ten. This clone appeared once. Source material: PBMCs. This TCR was sampled from a man aged 25-45 years in good health and CMV-seronegative.

The CDR3 DNA is TGCAGCGTTGAAAGGACAGCCTCTAGCACAGATACGCAGTATTTT. It is translated as CSVERTASSTDTQYF. The rearrangement links TRBV29-1 to TRBJ2-3; D is possibly TRBD1 (6 bases). The V end was cut by 2 bases, the J end by 0 bases, with 12 bases between. Germline CDR1 and CDR2: SQVTM and ANQGSEA. There are 15 residues in the CDR3.